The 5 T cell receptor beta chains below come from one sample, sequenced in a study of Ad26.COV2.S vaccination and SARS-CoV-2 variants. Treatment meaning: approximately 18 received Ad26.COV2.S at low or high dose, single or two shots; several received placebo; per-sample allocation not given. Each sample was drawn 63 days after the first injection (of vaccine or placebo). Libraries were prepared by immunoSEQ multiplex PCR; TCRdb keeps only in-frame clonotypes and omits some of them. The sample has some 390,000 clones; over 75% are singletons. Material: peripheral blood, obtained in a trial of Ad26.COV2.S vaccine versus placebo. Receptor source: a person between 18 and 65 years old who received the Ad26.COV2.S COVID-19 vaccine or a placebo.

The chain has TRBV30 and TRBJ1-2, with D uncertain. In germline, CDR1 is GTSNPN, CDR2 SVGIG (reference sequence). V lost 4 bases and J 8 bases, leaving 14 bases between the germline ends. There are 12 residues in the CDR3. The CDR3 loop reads CAWIPPGGGYTF. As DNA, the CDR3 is TGTGCCTGGATCCCCCCGGGTGGCGGCTACACCTTC.

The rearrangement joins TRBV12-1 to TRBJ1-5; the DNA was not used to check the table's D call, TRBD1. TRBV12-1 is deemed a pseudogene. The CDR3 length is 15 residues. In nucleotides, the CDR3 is TGTGCCAGCAGCCACACAGGGGGCGTCAATCAGCCCCAGCATTTT. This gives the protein CASSHTGGVNQPQHF.

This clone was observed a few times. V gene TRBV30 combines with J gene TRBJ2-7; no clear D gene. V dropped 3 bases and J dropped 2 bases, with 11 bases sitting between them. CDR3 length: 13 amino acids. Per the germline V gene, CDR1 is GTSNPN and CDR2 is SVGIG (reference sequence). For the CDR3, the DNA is TGTGCCTGGAGACCTAGGGCCGCCTACGAGCAGTACTTC. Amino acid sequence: CAWRPRAAYEQYF.

CDR3 sequence reads: CATSREGSESYTF. The CDR3 bases are TGTGCCACCAGCAGAGAAGGATCAGAAAGCTACACCTTC. The chain joins TRBV15 to TRBJ1-2; D ambiguous. This CDR3 region has 13 residues. The germline V and J ends were trimmed by 0 bases and 9 bases, with 11 bases remaining between them. CDR1 and CDR2 from the germline V gene are LNHNV and YYDKDF (reference sequence).

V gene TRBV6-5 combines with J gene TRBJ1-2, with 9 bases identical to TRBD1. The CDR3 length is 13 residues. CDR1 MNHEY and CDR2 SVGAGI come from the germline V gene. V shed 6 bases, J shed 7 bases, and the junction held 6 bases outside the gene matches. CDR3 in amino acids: CASRNRGRGGYTF. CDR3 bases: TGTGCCAGCAGAAACAGGGGGCGCGGTGGCTACACCTTC.